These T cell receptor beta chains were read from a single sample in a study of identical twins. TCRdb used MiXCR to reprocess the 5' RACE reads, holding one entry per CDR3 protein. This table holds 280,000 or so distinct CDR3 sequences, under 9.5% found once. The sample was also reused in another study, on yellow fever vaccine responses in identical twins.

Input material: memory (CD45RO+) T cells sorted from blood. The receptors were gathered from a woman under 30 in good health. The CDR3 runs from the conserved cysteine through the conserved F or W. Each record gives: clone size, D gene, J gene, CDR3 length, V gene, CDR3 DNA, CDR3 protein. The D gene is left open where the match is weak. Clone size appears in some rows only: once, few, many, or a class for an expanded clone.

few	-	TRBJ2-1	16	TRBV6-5	TGTGCCAGCAGTTACTCCTCCCGGACACCTTACAATGAGCAGTTCTTC	CASSYSSRTPYNEQFF
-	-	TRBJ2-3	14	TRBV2	TGTGCCAGCAGCACCGGGTTCTTGGGGGATACGCAGTATTTT	CASSTGFLGDTQYF
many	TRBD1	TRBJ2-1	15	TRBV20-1	TGCAGTGCAAAGAGCCAGACAGGGATCTACAATGAGCAGTTCTTC	CSAKSQTGIYNEQFF
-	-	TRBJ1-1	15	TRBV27	TGTGCCAGCCTAAAGAGTACAGGAATCAACACTGAAGCTTTCTTT	CASLKSTGINTEAFF
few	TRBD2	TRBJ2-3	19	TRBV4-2	TGTGCCAGCAGCCAAGGACTAGCGGGGGGGGGGCCTAGCACAGATACGCAGTATTTT	CASSQGLAGGGPSTDTQYF
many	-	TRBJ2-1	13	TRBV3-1	TGTGCCAGCAGCCGCACAGGGGGGGATGAGCAGTTCTTC	CASSRTGGDEQFF
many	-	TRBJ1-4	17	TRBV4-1	TGCGCCAGCAGCCGAGTCCGACGCGGACCAACTAATGAAAAACTGTTTTTT	CASSRVRRGPTNEKLFF
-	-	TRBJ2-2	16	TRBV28	TGTGCCAGCAGTTCTAGTAGAGGAGTCCGCACCGGGGAGCTGTTTTTT	CASSSSRGVRTGELFF
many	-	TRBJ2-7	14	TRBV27	TGTGCCAGCAGTTCGGCGGGACACCTATACGAGCAGTACTTC	CASSSAGHLYEQYF
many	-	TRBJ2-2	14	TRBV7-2	TGTGCCAGCAGCTTAGTAGGGAACACCGGGGAGCTGTTTTTT	CASSLVGNTGELFF
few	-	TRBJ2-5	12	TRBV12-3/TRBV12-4	TGTGCCAGCAGTTCAGGTGGCCGGGCCCAGTACTTC	CASSSGGRAQYF
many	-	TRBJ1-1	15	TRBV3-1	TGTGCCAGCAGCGGTGGCGGGGGTATTAAGACTGAAGCTTTCTTT	CASSGGGGIKTEAFF
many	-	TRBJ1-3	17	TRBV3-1	TGTGCCAGCAGCCAAGGCCAAGGGGGAGCCTCCGGAAACACCATATATTTT	CASSQGQGGASGNTIYF